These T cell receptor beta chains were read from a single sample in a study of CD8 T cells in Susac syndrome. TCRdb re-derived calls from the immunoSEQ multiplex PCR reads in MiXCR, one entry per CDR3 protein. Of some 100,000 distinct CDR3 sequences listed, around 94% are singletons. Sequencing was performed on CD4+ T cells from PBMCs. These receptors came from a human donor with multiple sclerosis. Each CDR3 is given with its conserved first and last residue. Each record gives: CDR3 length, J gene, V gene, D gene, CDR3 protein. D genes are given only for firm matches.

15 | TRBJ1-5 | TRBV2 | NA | CASSEASGRNQPQHF
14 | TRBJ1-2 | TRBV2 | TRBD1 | CASRAGGQGRGYTF
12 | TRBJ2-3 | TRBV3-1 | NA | CASSQEHPHKYF
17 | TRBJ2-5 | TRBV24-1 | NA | CATSDSGSRGSRGTQYF
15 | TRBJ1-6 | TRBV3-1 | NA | CASSQVATGLSPLHF
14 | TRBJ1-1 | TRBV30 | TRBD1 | CAWSETGGWTEAFF
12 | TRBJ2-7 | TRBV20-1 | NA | CSAPGGTYEQYF
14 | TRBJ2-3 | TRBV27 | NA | CASSSSHRTDTQYF
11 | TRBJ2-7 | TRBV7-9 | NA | CASSFEYEQYF
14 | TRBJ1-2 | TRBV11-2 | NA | CASSSLRGGVGYTF
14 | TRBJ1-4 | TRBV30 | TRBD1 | CAWSPGTGNEKLFF
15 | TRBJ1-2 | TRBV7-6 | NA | CASSLEPEARYGYTF
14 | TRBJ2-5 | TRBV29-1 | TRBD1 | CSVDVTGGWETQYF
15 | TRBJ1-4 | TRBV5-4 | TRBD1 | CASSSQDRTNEKLFF
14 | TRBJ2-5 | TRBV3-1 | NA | CASSQLNTAETQYF
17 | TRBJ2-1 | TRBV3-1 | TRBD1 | CASSQKGTGRSYNEQFF
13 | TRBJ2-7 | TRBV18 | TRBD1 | CASHGTGGEEQYF
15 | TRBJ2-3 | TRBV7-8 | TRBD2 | CASSKRGSLTDTQYF
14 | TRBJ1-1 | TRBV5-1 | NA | CASSLGHPNTEAFF
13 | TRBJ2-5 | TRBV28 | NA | CASGLTLTETQYF
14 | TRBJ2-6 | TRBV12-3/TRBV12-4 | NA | CASIRTSGANVLTF
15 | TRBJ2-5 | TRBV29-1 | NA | CSVEGGAWRGETQYF
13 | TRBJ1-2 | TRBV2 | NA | CASSSATNYGYTF
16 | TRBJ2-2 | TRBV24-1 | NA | CATSAPPSTNTGELFF
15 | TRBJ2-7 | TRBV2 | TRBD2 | CASSEAGLASYEQYF
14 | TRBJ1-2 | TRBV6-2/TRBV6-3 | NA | CASSPRTGAYGYTF
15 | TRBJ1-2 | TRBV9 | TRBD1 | CASSVGGQGNYGYTF
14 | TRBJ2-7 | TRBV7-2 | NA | CASSLGHRVYEQYF
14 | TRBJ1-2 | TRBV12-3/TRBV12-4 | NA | CASSLVQGLYGYTF
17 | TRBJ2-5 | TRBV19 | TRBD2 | CASSMGIAGAREETQYF
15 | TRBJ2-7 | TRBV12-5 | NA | CASAMGLASSYEQYF
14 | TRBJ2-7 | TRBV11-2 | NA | CASSLVGPSNEQYF
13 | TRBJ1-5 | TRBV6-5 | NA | CASSYSNNQPQHF
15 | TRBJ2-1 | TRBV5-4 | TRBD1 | CASSFVGTGYNEQFF
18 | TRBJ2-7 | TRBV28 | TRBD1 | CASSSMGYDRGPSYEQYF
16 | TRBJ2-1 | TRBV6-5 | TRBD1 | CASSYSGTGSYNKQFF
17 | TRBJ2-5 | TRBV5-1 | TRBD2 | CASSPGTSGGFGKTQYF
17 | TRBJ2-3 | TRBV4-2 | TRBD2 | CASSLGALAGVGDTQYF
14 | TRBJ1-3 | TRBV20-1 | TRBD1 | CSARPGGSENTIYF
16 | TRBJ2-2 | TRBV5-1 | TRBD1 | CASSLLGQGGTGELFF
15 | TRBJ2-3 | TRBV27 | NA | CASTFRAGFTDTQYF
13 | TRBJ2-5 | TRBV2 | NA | CASRVGTEETQYF
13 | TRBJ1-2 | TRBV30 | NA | CAWRAGTDYGYTF
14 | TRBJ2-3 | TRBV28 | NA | CASSPWDLTDTQYF
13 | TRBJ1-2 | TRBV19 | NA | CASSTQGWYGYTF
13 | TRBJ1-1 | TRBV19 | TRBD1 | CATGTGVNTEAFF
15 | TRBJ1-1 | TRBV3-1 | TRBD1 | CASSHGTGGIAEAFF
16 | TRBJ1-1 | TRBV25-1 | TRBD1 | CASSATGAGAGTWAFF
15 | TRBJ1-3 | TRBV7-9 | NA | CASSLGAASGNTIYF
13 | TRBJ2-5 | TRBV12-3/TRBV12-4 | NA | CASTLGRAETQYF
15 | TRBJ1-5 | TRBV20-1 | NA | CSARDGTLSNQPQHF
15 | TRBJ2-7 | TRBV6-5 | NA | CASSYLRDGSYEQYF
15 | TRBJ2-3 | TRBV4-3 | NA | CASSQDLVFTDTQYF
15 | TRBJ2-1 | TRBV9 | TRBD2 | CASSAGGGAYNEQFF
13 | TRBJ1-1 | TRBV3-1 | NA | CASSQHRNTEAFF
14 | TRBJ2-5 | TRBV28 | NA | CASSWILGQQTQYF
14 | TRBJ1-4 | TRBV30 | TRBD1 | CAWDPGTGFEKLFF
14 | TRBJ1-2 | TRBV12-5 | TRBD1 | CASGLQGTGRGYTF
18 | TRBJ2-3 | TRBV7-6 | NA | CASSFDGRRRRATDTQYF
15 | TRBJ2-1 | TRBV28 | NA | CASSLFTGGDNEQFF